This TCR beta chain emerged from a study of blood T cell repertoires in COVID-19. About the study: The samples span acute and convalescent COVID-19 from the United States, Italy and Spain.

V gave up 4 bases and J gave up 2 bases; unmatched junction bases: 5. CDR1 and CDR2 (germline): LNHDA, SQIVND (reference sequence). The CDR3 runs to 15 residues. Patients from Seattle were sampled longitudinally, starting during active infection. Original processing notes: Amplification of reference gene primers was used by the study to estimate nucleated cell counts. This table comes from immunoSEQ multiplex PCR, and its TCRdb copy is limited to in-frame clones, with some not included. V and J calls and clone size are given by that table; D and trimming were obtained from the DNA. The sample lists about 46,000 clones; 80% to 90% were seen once. This clone was observed many times.

Sample: peripheral blood. The clonotype was recovered from a woman of 80 years or more with COVID-19, enrolled during active disease. This sequence joins TRBV19 and TRBJ2-3; 8 nucleotides match TRBD2. The CDR3 spells CASSKTSGFTDTQYF. The CDR3 region has the DNA TGTGCCAGTAGTAAAACTAGCGGTTTCACAGATACGCAGTATTTT. Looking up the rest from reference TRBV19 and TRBJ2-3 gives the full variable domain: DGGITQSPKYLFRKEGQNVTLSCEQNLNHDAMYWYRQDPGQGLRLIYYSQIVNDFQKGDIAEGYSVSREKKESFPLTVTSAQKNPTAFYLCASSKTSGFTDTQYFGPGTRLTVL.